The 3 T cell receptor beta chains in this list originate from one sample, sequenced in a study of regulatory T cells in long-lasting Graves disease (dated by TCRdb to the early 2020s). Explained via the paper, the time point label denotes: newly diagnosed GD, antithyroid drugs for less than 3 months. For both TCR sequencing and RNA sequencing, RNA was extracted from PBMCs in TRIzol. Library method: multiplex PCR. The data were produced on an Illumina HiSeq 4000. TCR beta libraries were built with iRepertoire HTBI primers and Arm-PCR amplification of CDR3 regions. TCRdb trimmed the raw reads at Q25, called clones with MiXCR and kept productive beta chains. Merged by CDR3 protein, the rows form single entries marked with the most common genes and DNA. This sample is represented by about 540,000 distinct CDR3 sequences; about 13% of them were singletons. Roughly a tenth of the sample is held by the ten biggest clonotypes.

These data were likewise used in another study, on T cells in Graves' hyperthyroidism and ophthalmopathy.

The sequencing used peripheral blood mononuclear cells (PBMCs), collected at new diagnosis, from a patient treated with antithyroid drugs. The receptors were sampled from a man aged 25 to 40 with Graves disease. Donor details come from another sample of the same person, matched by shared clones.

There are many counts of this clonotype. This chain connects TRBV12-3 or TRBV12-4 to TRBJ2-1; 7 bases align to TRBD2. The V segment lost 9 bases and the J segment 3 bases; nucleotides outside the gene matches: 8. This CDR3 is built from 14 residues. The DNA for the CDR3 is TGTGCCAGTGGGCGGGAGAGTTACTACAATGAGCAGTTCTTC. Translating gives CASGRESYYNEQFF.

This clonotype was seen repeatedly, ten times or more. This sequence joins TRBV5-1 and TRBJ2-5, with D possibly being TRBD2 (7 bases). Germline V gene lookup returns CDR1 SGHRS and CDR2 YFSETQ. There are 13 residues in the CDR3. V gave up 0 bases and J gave up 9 bases, with 12 bases separating them. Written as DNA, the CDR3 is TGCGCCAGCAGCTTGGTGCAGGGGAGGGCCCAGTACTTC. Its translation is CASSLVQGRAQYF.

V usage is TRBV7-9 and J usage is TRBJ2-1; D is perhaps TRBD2 (6 bases). Germline CDR1 SEHNR, CDR2 FQNEAQ (reference sequence). This CDR3 comprises 15 residues. The germline V and J ends were trimmed by 1 base and 13 bases, with 20 bases remaining between them. The CDR3 DNA reads TGTGCCAGCAGCTTAGTAGATGGCGGGAACCCGAAACAGTTCTTC. Amino acid sequence: CASSLVDGGNPKQFF.